A selection of T cell receptor beta chains follows, all from one sample in a study of T cells after yellow fever vaccination. TCRdb recomputed calls from the 5' RACE reads with MiXCR, one row per CDR3 protein. This sample carries roughly 520,000 distinct CDR3 sequences, 21% of them seen once, and the ten largest clones take roughly a sixth. The sample here was PBMCs, taken 21 days after the first yellow fever vaccination. The receptors were sampled from a man aged 18 to 30 who received the YFV17D yellow fever vaccine. Both conserved end residues are part of each CDR3. A D gene is named only where the DNA matches it firmly. Clone size, where shown, is once, few, many, or a class for clones that have expanded.

j_call: TRBJ2-3; clone_size: .; d_call: .; v_call: TRBV20-1; cdr3_aa: CSAPWAGTQYF; cdr3_nt: TGCAGTGCTCCGTGGGCGGGGACGCAGTATTTT
j_call: TRBJ2-1; clone_size: .; d_call: .; v_call: TRBV7-9; cdr3_aa: CASSSSESGDNNEQFF; cdr3_nt: TGTGCCAGCAGCAGTTCGGAGTCGGGGGACAACAATGAGCAGTTCTTC
j_call: TRBJ2-5; clone_size: .; d_call: .; v_call: TRBV12-3/TRBV12-4; cdr3_aa: CASSLGNMASGTQYF; cdr3_nt: TGTGCCAGCAGTTTGGGTAACATGGCCTCAGGGACCCAGTACTTC
j_call: TRBJ2-1; clone_size: .; d_call: .; v_call: TRBV9; cdr3_aa: CASTPLLFYNEQFF; cdr3_nt: TGTGCCAGCACTCCTCTCTTGTTCTACAATGAGCAGTTCTTC
j_call: TRBJ2-2; clone_size: .; d_call: .; v_call: TRBV3-1; cdr3_aa: CASSQEVADTGELFF; cdr3_nt: TGTGCCAGCAGCCAAGAAGTGGCGGACACCGGGGAGCTGTTTTTT
j_call: TRBJ2-2; clone_size: .; d_call: TRBD2; v_call: TRBV20-1; cdr3_aa: CSARDWTSGGRELFF; cdr3_nt: TGCAGTGCTAGAGATTGGACTAGCGGGGGGCGGGAGCTGTTTTTT
j_call: TRBJ2-6; clone_size: few; d_call: .; v_call: TRBV6-2/TRBV6-3; cdr3_aa: CASTHGGSGANVLTF; cdr3_nt: TGTGCCAGCACCCACGGGGGATCTGGGGCCAACGTCCTGACTTTC
j_call: TRBJ1-2; clone_size: few; d_call: .; v_call: TRBV4-3; cdr3_aa: CASSQDRQAISGYTF; cdr3_nt: TGCGCCAGCAGCCAAGACCGGCAGGCGATTTCTGGCTACACCTTC
j_call: TRBJ1-1; clone_size: .; d_call: TRBD1; v_call: TRBV20-1; cdr3_aa: CSANTGGTEAFF; cdr3_nt: TGCAGTGCTAATACAGGGGGCACTGAAGCTTTCTTT
j_call: TRBJ1-6; clone_size: .; d_call: TRBD1; v_call: TRBV2; cdr3_aa: CASLGQGVSPLHF; cdr3_nt: TGTGCCAGCCTAGGACAGGGGGTTTCACCCCTCCACTTT
j_call: TRBJ2-1; clone_size: .; d_call: TRBD1; v_call: TRBV29-1; cdr3_aa: CSVVGQGGDEQFF; cdr3_nt: TGCAGCGTTGTGGGACAGGGAGGGGATGAGCAGTTCTTC
j_call: TRBJ1-6; clone_size: few; d_call: .; v_call: TRBV30; cdr3_aa: CAWSRDGSPLHF; cdr3_nt: TGTGCCTGGAGCAGGGATGGATCACCCCTCCACTTT
j_call: TRBJ2-3; clone_size: few; d_call: TRBD2; v_call: TRBV7-2; cdr3_aa: CASSLPSGGGSDTQYF; cdr3_nt: TGTGCCAGCAGCTTACCGAGCGGGGGGGGATCAGATACGCAGTATTTT
j_call: TRBJ2-3; clone_size: medium-sized; d_call: TRBD2; v_call: TRBV20-1; cdr3_aa: CSASQRTSGTDTQYF; cdr3_nt: TGCAGTGCTAGCCAAAGAACTAGCGGGACAGATACGCAGTATTTT
j_call: TRBJ2-5; clone_size: few; d_call: TRBD2; v_call: TRBV5-6; cdr3_aa: CASSLGLAEPGGTQYF; cdr3_nt: TGTGCCAGCAGCTTGGGGCTAGCGGAACCGGGGGGGACCCAGTACTTC
j_call: TRBJ1-1; clone_size: once; d_call: .; v_call: TRBV11-1; cdr3_aa: CASSSLGGTGINTEAFF; cdr3_nt: TGTGCCAGCAGCTCTTTGGGGGGAACAGGGATTAACACTGAAGCTTTCTTT
j_call: TRBJ1-1; clone_size: once; d_call: .; v_call: TRBV7-8; cdr3_aa: CASSLVWLAGDTEAFF; cdr3_nt: TGTGCCAGCAGCTTAGTTTGGCTTGCGGGCGACACTGAAGCTTTCTTT
j_call: TRBJ1-2; clone_size: .; d_call: .; v_call: TRBV7-3; cdr3_aa: CASTSGRGANYGYTF; cdr3_nt: TGTGCCAGCACGTCCGGGAGGGGAGCTAACTATGGCTACACCTTC
j_call: TRBJ1-6; clone_size: .; d_call: .; v_call: TRBV3-1; cdr3_aa: CASSQQSSYNSPLHF; cdr3_nt: TGTGCCAGCAGCCAACAGAGCTCCTATAATTCACCCCTCCACTTT
j_call: TRBJ2-7; clone_size: .; d_call: .; v_call: TRBV18; cdr3_aa: CASSPEDSGTVQYF; cdr3_nt: TGTGCCAGCTCACCGGAAGATAGCGGTACGGTGCAGTACTTC
j_call: TRBJ2-7; clone_size: .; d_call: .; v_call: TRBV5-1; cdr3_aa: CASRTQGSYEQYF; cdr3_nt: TGCGCCAGCAGGACGCAGGGATCCTACGAGCAGTACTTC
j_call: TRBJ2-5; clone_size: .; d_call: .; v_call: TRBV7-8; cdr3_aa: CASSLVEWAGAQYF; cdr3_nt: TGTGCCAGCAGCTTAGTGGAATGGGCAGGGGCCCAGTACTTC
j_call: TRBJ2-7; clone_size: .; d_call: .; v_call: TRBV10-3; cdr3_aa: CAISGPSSSEQYF; cdr3_nt: TGTGCCATCAGTGGTCCATCGTCGAGCGAGCAGTACTTC
j_call: TRBJ1-2; clone_size: few; d_call: TRBD1; v_call: TRBV7-8; cdr3_aa: CASSLAYRGRNYGYTF; cdr3_nt: TGTGCCAGCAGCTTAGCATACAGGGGACGTAACTATGGCTACACCTTC
j_call: TRBJ1-1; clone_size: .; d_call: .; v_call: TRBV5-1; cdr3_aa: CASTLGPQVGTEAFF; cdr3_nt: TGCGCCAGCACCTTGGGACCGCAGGTCGGCACTGAAGCTTTCTTT
j_call: TRBJ2-1; clone_size: few; d_call: TRBD2; v_call: TRBV12-5; cdr3_aa: CASGYSGGVDGEQFF; cdr3_nt: TGTGCTAGTGGTTATAGCGGGGGGGTAGATGGTGAGCAGTTCTTC
j_call: TRBJ1-2; clone_size: many; d_call: .; v_call: TRBV12-3/TRBV12-4; cdr3_aa: CASSIYYGYTF; cdr3_nt: TGTGCCAGCAGTATTTACTATGGCTACACCTTC